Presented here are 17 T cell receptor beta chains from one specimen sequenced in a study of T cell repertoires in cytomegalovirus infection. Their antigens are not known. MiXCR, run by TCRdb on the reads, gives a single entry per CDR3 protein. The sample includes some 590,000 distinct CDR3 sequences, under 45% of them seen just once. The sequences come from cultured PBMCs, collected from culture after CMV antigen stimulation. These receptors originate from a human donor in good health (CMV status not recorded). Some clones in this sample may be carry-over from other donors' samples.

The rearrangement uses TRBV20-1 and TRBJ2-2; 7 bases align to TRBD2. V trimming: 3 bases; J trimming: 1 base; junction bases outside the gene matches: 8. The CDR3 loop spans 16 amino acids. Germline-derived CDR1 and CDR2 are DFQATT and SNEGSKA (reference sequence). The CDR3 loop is CSASPAGSRNTGELFF. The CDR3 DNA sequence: TGCAGTGCTAGTCCAGCGGGATCTCGGAACACCGGGGAGCTGTTTTTT.

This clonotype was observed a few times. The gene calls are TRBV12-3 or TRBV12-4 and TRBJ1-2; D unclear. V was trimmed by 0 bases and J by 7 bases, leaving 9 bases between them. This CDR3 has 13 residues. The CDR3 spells CASSLAASGGYTF. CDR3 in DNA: TGTGCCAGCAGTTTAGCGGCATCGGGTGGCTACACCTTC.

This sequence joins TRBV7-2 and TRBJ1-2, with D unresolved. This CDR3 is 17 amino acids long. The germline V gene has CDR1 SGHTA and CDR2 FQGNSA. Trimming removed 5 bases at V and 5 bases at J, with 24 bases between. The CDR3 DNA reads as TGTGCCAGCAGCCTCCCTGGGTACAGACTAAAAAATTATGGCTACACCTTC. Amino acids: CASSLPGYRLKNYGYTF.

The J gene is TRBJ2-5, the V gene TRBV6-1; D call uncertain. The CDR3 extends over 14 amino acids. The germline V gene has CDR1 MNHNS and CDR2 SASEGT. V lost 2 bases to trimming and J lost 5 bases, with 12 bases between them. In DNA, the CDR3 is TGTGCCAGCAGTGAAATGGTTCTAGGGGAGACCCAGTACTTC. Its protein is CASSEMVLGETQYF.

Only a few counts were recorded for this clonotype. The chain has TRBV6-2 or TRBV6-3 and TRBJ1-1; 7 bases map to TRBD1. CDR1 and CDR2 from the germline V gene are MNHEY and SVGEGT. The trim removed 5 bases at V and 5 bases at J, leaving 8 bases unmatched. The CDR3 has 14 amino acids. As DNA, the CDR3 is TGTGCCAGCAGTCAGACAGGGTGGGGAACTGAAGCTTTCTTT. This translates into CASSQTGWGTEAFF.

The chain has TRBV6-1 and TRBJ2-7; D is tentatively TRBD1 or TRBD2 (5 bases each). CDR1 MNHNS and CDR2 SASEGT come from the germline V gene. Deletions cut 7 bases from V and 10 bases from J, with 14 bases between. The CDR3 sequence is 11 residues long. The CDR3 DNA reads TGTGCCAGCACCGAATGGGGGTACCAGTACTTC. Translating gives CASTEWGYQYF.

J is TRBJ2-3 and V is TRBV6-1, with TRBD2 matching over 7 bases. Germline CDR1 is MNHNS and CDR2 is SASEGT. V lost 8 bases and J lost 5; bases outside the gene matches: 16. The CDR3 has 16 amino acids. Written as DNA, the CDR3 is TGTGCCAGCCTAAGGAATAGCGGGTCGTTTTTAGATACGCAGTATTTT. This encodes CASLRNSGSFLDTQYF.

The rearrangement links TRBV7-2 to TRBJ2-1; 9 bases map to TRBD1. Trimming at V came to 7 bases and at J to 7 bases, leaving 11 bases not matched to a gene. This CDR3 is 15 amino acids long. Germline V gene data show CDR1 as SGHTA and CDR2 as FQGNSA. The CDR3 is CASNSGQGNRNEQFF. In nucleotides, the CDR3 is TGTGCCAGCAACTCGGGACAGGGAAATCGTAATGAGCAGTTCTTC.

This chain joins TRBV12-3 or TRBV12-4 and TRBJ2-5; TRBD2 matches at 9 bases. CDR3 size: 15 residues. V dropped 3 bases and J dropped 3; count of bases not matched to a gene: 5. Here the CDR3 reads CASSLTGGGEETQYF. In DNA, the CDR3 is TGTGCCAGCAGTTTGACGGGCGGGGGGGAAGAGACCCAGTACTTC.

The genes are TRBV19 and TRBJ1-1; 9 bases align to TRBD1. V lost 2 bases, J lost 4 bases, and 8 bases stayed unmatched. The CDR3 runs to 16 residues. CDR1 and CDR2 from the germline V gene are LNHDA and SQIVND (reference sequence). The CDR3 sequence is CASSIRYRGLGTEAFF. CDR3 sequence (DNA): TGTGCCAGTAGTATACGTTACAGGGGGCTTGGCACTGAAGCTTTCTTT.

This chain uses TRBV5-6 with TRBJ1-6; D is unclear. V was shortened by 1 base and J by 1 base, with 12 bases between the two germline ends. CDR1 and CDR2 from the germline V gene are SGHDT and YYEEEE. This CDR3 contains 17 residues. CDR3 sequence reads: CASSLWVLGSYNSPLHF. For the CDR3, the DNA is TGTGCCAGCAGCTTGTGGGTTCTTGGATCCTATAATTCACCCCTCCACTTT.

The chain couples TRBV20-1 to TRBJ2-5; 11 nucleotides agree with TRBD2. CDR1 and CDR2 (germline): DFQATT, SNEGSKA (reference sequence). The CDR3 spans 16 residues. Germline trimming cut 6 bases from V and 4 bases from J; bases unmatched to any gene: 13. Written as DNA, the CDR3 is TGCAGTGCCCCGGCGGCTAGCGGGGGGCGGGGAGAGACCCAGTACTTC. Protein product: CSAPAASGGRGETQYF.

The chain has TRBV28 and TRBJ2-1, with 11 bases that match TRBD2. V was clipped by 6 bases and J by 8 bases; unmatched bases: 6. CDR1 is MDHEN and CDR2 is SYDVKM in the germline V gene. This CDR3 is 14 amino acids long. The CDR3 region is CASRVAGGEDEQFF. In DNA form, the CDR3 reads TGTGCCAGCAGGGTAGCGGGAGGGGAGGATGAGCAGTTCTTC.

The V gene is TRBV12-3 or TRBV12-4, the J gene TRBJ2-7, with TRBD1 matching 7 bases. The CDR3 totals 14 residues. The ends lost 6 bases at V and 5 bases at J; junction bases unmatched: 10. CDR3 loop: CASSPPGGFHEQYF. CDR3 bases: TGTGCCAGCAGCCCCCCAGGGGGATTCCACGAGCAGTACTTC.

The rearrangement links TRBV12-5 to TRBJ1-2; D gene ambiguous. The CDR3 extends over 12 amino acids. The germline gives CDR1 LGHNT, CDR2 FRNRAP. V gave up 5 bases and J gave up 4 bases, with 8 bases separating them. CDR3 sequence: CASGRGSYGYTF. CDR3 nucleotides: TGTGCTAGTGGTCGAGGGTCCTATGGCTACACCTTC.

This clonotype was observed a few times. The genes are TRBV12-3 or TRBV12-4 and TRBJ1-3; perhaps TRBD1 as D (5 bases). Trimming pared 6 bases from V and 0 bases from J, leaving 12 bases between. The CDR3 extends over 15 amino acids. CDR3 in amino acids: CASSSGANSGNTIYF. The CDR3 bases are TGTGCCAGCAGCTCCGGGGCGAACTCTGGAAACACCATATATTTT.

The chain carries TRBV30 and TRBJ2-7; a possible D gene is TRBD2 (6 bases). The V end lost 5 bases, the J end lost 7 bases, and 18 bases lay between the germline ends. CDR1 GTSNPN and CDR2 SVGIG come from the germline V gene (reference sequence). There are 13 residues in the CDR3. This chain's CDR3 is CAWGLLAPGEQYF. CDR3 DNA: TGTGCCTGGGGGTTACTAGCCCCAGGGGAGCAGTACTTC.